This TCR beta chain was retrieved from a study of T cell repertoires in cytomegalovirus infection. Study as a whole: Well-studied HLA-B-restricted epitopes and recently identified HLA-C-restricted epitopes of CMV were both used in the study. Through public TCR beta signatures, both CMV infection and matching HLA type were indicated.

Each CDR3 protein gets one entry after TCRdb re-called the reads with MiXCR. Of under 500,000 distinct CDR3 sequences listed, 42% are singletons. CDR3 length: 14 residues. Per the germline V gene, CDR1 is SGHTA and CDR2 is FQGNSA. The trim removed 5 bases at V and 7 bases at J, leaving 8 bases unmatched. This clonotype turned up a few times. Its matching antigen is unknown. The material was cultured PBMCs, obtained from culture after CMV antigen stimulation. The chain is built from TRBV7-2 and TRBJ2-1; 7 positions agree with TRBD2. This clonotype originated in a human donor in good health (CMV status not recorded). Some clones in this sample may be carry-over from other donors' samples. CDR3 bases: TGTGCCAGCAGCCCCCTTATGCGGGGGAATGAGCAGTTCTTC. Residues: CASSPLMRGNEQFF.